One sample yielded the 27 T cell receptor beta chains listed below, sequenced in a study of beta chain features in type 1 diabetes. As every portion of the isolated RNA was reverse transcribed, the sequencing read expressed TCRB transcripts. Only in-frame clones appear in the TCRdb table, and some are missing; sequencing was by immunoSEQ multiplex PCR. The sample shows just over 600,000 clones, 15% to 19% of them seen only once. Specimen: naive CD4+ T cells from blood. These receptors were obtained from a man aged 18 to 35 in good health.

There are a few counts of this clone. The chain carries TRBV7-3 and TRBJ1-1; 7 bases match TRBD1. Germline V CDR1 and CDR2: SGHTA, FQGTGA. V lost 5 bases, J lost 1 base, and 4 bases stayed unmatched. CDR3 size: 14 residues. This chain's CDR3 is CASSKGAPNTEAFF. The DNA of the CDR3 is TGTGCCAGCAGCAAGGGGGCTCCGAACACTGAAGCTTTCTTT.

The chain employs TRBV28 and TRBJ1-2, with D unclear. The CDR3 extends over 13 amino acids. Germline CDR1 reads MDHEN; CDR2 reads SYDVKM. V lost 3 bases and J 0 bases, leaving 5 bases between the germline ends. The CDR3 DNA reads as TGTGCCAGCAGTTTGGGGACTAACTATGGCTACACCTTC. Translating it yields CASSLGTNYGYTF.

The chain has TRBV6-6 and TRBJ1-5; TRBD1 matches 7 bases. CDR3 size: 15 residues. Germline V gene data show CDR1 as MNHNY and CDR2 as SVGAGI (reference sequence). V shed 4 bases, J shed 1 base, and the junction held 4 bases outside the gene matches. CDR3 sequence reads: CASSSDRESNQPQHF. CDR3 nucleotide sequence: TGTGCCAGCAGTTCCGACAGGGAAAGCAATCAGCCCCAGCATTTT.

The chain employs TRBV4-3 and TRBJ2-1; D is possibly TRBD2 (6 bases). The CDR3 consists of 19 residues. The germline CDR1 and CDR2 sequences are LGHNA and YSLEER. The V gene lost 1 base and the J gene lost 0 bases, with 19 bases spanning the gap. CDR3 nucleotides: TGCGCCAGCAGCCAAGTCGTTAGCGGCCGGATGGCCTCCTACAATGAGCAGTTCTTC. The encoded protein is CASSQVVSGRMASYNEQFF.

Details on this clone: Other DNA sequences of this sample code for an identical CDR3. The V and J genes are TRBV28 and TRBJ2-7, with TRBD2 identical over 7 bases. This CDR3 comprises 13 residues. V was clipped by 2 bases and J by 4 bases; unmatched bases: 2. Germline-derived CDR1 and CDR2 are MDHEN and SYDVKM. Here the CDR3 reads CASSLGGGYEQYF. The CDR3 DNA follows: TGTGCCAGCAGTTTAGGGGGGGGATACGAGCAGTACTTC.

This clone was recorded at least ten times. CDR3 region: CAIMAGGNEQYF. CDR3 bases: TGTGCCATCATGGCAGGCGGAAACGAGCAGTACTTC. This chain links TRBV10-3 with TRBJ2-7; D gene ambiguous. This CDR3 is 12 amino acids long. From germline, CDR1 is ENHRY and CDR2 SYGVKD. Deletions cut 7 bases from V and 5 bases from J, with 12 bases between.

This clone was detected only a few times. The chain carries TRBV25-1 and TRBJ2-6; TRBD2 is a possible D gene (5 bases). V lost 4 bases and J lost 4, with 8 bases in between. This CDR3 is built from 14 residues. Germline assignment: CDR1 MGHDK and CDR2 SYGVNS. CDR3: CASSGRTGANVLTF. CDR3 coding DNA: TGTGCCAGCAGTGGGAGGACCGGGGCCAACGTCCTGACTTTC.

The chain has TRBV19 and TRBJ1-3; no firm D call. CDR3 length: 13 amino acids. Trimming removed 7 bases at V and 2 bases at J, with 9 bases between. Germline lookup yields CDR1 LNHDA and CDR2 SQIVND (reference sequence). The CDR3 loop is CASMMYPGNTIYF. The CDR3 coding sequence is TGTGCCAGTATGATGTACCCTGGAAACACCATATATTTT.

As to this clone: The same CDR3 also results from other DNA sequences found in this sample. The chain combines TRBV18 with TRBJ1-1, with TRBD1 as a possible D gene (5 bases). The V gene lost 3 bases and the J gene lost 0 bases, with 8 bases spanning the gap. The CDR3 consists of 14 residues. Germline V lookup: CDR1 KGHSH, CDR2 LQKENI. The CDR3 nucleotides are TGTGCCAGCTCACCCCAGGGATTGAACACTGAAGCTTTCTTT. Translation: CASSPQGLNTEAFF.

This clone was counted a few times. The chain joins TRBV4-2 to TRBJ2-7; D is possibly TRBD2 (6 bases). From germline, CDR1 is LGHNA and CDR2 YNFKEQ. V lost 6 bases and J 1 base, leaving 10 bases between the germline ends. CDR3 size: 13 residues. CDR3 nucleotide sequence: TGTGCCAGCAGGAAGGAGGGATCCTACGAGCAGTACTTC. This encodes CASRKEGSYEQYF.

A few counts support this clone. The chain is built from TRBV7-9 and TRBJ2-1, with 7 bases that match TRBD2. V shed 5 bases, J shed 8 bases, and the junction held 9 bases outside the gene matches. Germline V gives CDR1 SEHNR, CDR2 FQNEAQ (reference sequence). The CDR3 has 14 amino acids. The CDR3 DNA reads TGTGCCAGCAGCCTCCGCGGGAGTGGTTATGAGCAGTTCTTC. Its protein is CASSLRGSGYEQFF.

The rearrangement links TRBV7-9 to TRBJ2-2; unclear D gene. Germline lookup yields CDR1 SEHNR and CDR2 FQNEAQ (reference sequence). V was shortened by 5 bases and J by 2 bases, with 15 bases between the two germline ends. This CDR3 contains 16 residues. Here the CDR3 DNA reads TGTGCCAGCAGCCCAACACAGTTGGCCAACACCGGGGAGCTGTTTTTT. Its translation: CASSPTQLANTGELFF.

This clone was counted a single time. The DNA for the CDR3 is TGTGCCAGCAGCCAAGGACTAGCGGGAGGGCCAGTAAACAATGAGCAGTTCTTC. As protein: CASSQGLAGGPVNNEQFF. V is TRBV4-2 and J is TRBJ2-1, with TRBD2 identical over 14 bases. This CDR3 is 18 amino acids long. The V gene end was trimmed by 1 base and the J gene end by 5 bases; junction bases not matched to a gene: 7. Germline CDR1 LGHNA, CDR2 YNFKEQ.

The rearrangement links TRBV7-9 to TRBJ2-1; 14 nucleotides line up with TRBD2. V lost 5 bases to trimming and J lost 6 bases; unmatched junction nucleotides: 12. CDR3 size: 18 residues. Germline V lookup: CDR1 SEHNR, CDR2 FQNEAQ (reference sequence). The CDR3 DNA is TGTGCCAGCAGCAGTCCCGGGACTAGCGGGAGAGTCGGCAATGAGCAGTTCTTC. Translation gives CASSSPGTSGRVGNEQFF.

This clone has only one observation. The chain joins TRBV5-1 to TRBJ1-1; perhaps TRBD1 as D (5 bases). V was trimmed by 5 bases and J by 5 bases, leaving 19 bases between them. The CDR3 has 15 amino acids. CDR1 SGHRS and CDR2 YFSETQ come from the germline V gene. CDR3 sequence reads: CASREGFRESTEAFF. The CDR3 nucleotides read TGCGCCAGCAGAGAAGGCTTCAGGGAGAGTACTGAAGCTTTCTTT.

This clone showed up just a few times. The chain carries TRBV2 and TRBJ1-2, with no clear D. The CDR3 length is 15 residues. Looked up from germline, CDR1 is SNHLY and CDR2 is FYNNEI. V was shortened by 3 bases and J by 9 bases, with 20 bases between the two germline ends. The DNA of the CDR3 is TGTGCCAGCAGTGAGTCCTGGGCAGTATCCATGAGCTACACCTTC. Its protein product is CASSESWAVSMSYTF.

The chain links TRBV11-2 to TRBJ1-5; a possible D gene is TRBD1 (5 bases). Trimming removed 5 bases at V and 4 bases at J, with 15 bases between. The CDR3 spans 15 residues. The germline gives CDR1 SGHAT, CDR2 FQNNGV. The CDR3 spells CASSTRGTPNQPQHF. The CDR3 region has the DNA TGTGCCAGCAGCACGAGAGGGACCCCGAATCAGCCCCAGCATTTT.

This clone was seen only a few times. The V and J genes are TRBV27 and TRBJ1-2, with D uncertain. The CDR3 runs to 14 residues. Germline CDR1 is MNHEY and CDR2 is SMNVEV (reference sequence). The V end lost 4 bases, the J end lost 5 bases, and 14 bases lay between the germline ends. The CDR3 DNA sequence: TGTGCCAGCAGTTCCATCATTGCCGGGTATGGCTACACCTTC. Residues: CASSSIIAGYGYTF.

This clone was seen a handful of times. V and J are TRBV10-3 and TRBJ1-5; D not resolved. CDR3 size: 13 residues. Germline CDR1 and CDR2: ENHRY and SYGVKD. V lost 10 bases, J lost 1 base, and 11 bases lay in between. In DNA form, the CDR3 reads TGTGCCACCGGTAAGGAGAGCAATCAGCCCCAGCATTTT. It translates to CATGKESNQPQHF.

The chain employs TRBV7-8 and TRBJ2-1; D possibly matches TRBD1 or TRBD2 (6 bases each). The CDR3 runs to 16 residues. The V gene lost 7 bases and the J gene lost 0 bases, with 16 bases spanning the gap. Germline V gene data show CDR1 as SGHVS and CDR2 as FQNEAQ. CDR3 DNA sequence: TGTGCCAGCATCGCCCGGGGGCATCGCTCCTACAATGAGCAGTTCTTC. It encodes CASIARGHRSYNEQFF.

This clone was counted only a few times. The chain uses TRBV7-9 and TRBJ1-1, with D perhaps matching TRBD1 (6 bases). CDR3 length: 14 residues. Trimming pared 3 bases from V and 1 base from J, leaving 9 bases between. Germline V gene data show CDR1 as SEHNR and CDR2 as FQNEAQ (reference sequence). The CDR3 DNA is TGTGCCAGCAGCTTTACAGGGACGAACACTGAAGCTTTCTTT. This gives the protein CASSFTGTNTEAFF.

This clone was seen more than once but under ten times. The chain carries TRBV7-2 and TRBJ2-3; TRBD2 is a possible D gene (6 bases). This CDR3 is built from 14 residues. Germline V CDR1 and CDR2: SGHTA, FQGNSA. Trimming took 3 bases from V and 2 from J, leaving 9 bases between them. CDR3 DNA: TGTGCCAGCAGCTTCGGGGGATTCACAGATACGCAGTATTTT. Translation gives CASSFGGFTDTQYF.

This clone was observed a handful of times. V is TRBV10-3 and J is TRBJ2-5, with D unresolved. The CDR3 extends over 15 amino acids. Per the germline V gene, CDR1 is ENHRY and CDR2 is SYGVKD. The V gene lost 8 bases and the J gene lost 0 bases, with 16 bases spanning the gap. In nucleotides, the CDR3 is TGTGCCATCTCCCCCCAATCTTGGTACCAAGAGACCCAGTACTTC. Its protein is CAISPQSWYQETQYF.

This clone has more than one count but fewer than ten. The chain couples TRBV5-1 to TRBJ2-5; 8 nucleotides match TRBD2. J lost 5 bases, V lost 4 bases, and 7 bases had no gene match. Germline CDR1 reads SGHRS; CDR2 reads YFSETQ. The CDR3 is made up of 14 amino acids. As DNA, the CDR3 is TGCGCCAGCAGCCCCTCCGGGACTAGGGAGACCCAGTACTTC. Translated, it gives CASSPSGTRETQYF.

This chain uses TRBV5-1 with TRBJ1-1; D is uncertain. V was cut by 0 bases and J by 4 bases, with 13 bases left in between. The V gene's germline CDR1 is SGHRS and CDR2 YFSETQ. CDR3 length: 15 amino acids. The CDR3 region has the DNA TGCGCCAGCAGCTTGGCCAGGCAGGCTAGCACTGAAGCTTTCTTT. Amino acids: CASSLARQASTEAFF.

The chain combines TRBV4-1 with TRBJ2-1; 11 bases fit TRBD2. The V gene's germline CDR1 is MGHRA and CDR2 YSYEKL. The CDR3 has 17 amino acids. Losses at the gene ends were 1 base for V and 2 bases for J; bases not matched to a gene: 4. The CDR3 is CASSQGGLAGTYNEQFF. CDR3 sequence (DNA): TGCGCCAGCAGCCAAGGAGGACTAGCGGGTACCTACAATGAGCAGTTCTTC.

This clone was picked up a small number of times. The genes are TRBV9 and TRBJ1-4, with TRBD1 as a possible D gene (5 bases). The CDR3 is 15 residues long. Trimming pared 4 bases from V and 8 bases from J, leaving 18 bases between. Germline V gene lookup returns CDR1 SGDLS and CDR2 YYNGEE. The CDR3, as DNA: TGTGCCAGCAGCCCAGGGAGGGGTAGTAGGGAAAAACTGTTTTTT. Translated: CASSPGRGSREKLFF.